This T cell receptor beta chain appears in the sequencing data of a study of T cell repertoires in cytomegalovirus infection. Study background: Matching HLA type and CMV infection were both indicated by public TCR beta signatures.

Overall study results and limits: Adding up the frequency of public TCR beta families identified people who carried CMV plus the relevant HLA. The study found HLA-C-restricted CMV-specific TCR beta clonotypes dominating the ex vivo response.

The CDR3 is made up of 15 amino acids. The V and J ends lost 2 bases and 3 bases respectively, with 17 bases between them. Germline V gene sequence: CDR1 DFQATT, CDR2 SNEGSKA (reference sequence). Each CDR3 protein gets one entry after TCRdb re-called the reads with MiXCR. The table records fewer than 350,000 distinct CDR3 sequences, 9.5% of them present only once. As for this clonotype: What it binds is unknown.

The sequence was obtained from a human donor in good health (CMV status not recorded). Some clones in this sample may be carry-over from other donors' samples. The sample comprised PBMCs. The V call is TRBV20-1, the J call TRBJ2-7; tentative D call: TRBD1 (6 bases). CDR3 amino acids: CSARFRAGVYYEQYF. Here the CDR3 DNA reads TGCAGTGCTAGATTTCGGGCAGGGGTGTACTACGAGCAGTACTTC.